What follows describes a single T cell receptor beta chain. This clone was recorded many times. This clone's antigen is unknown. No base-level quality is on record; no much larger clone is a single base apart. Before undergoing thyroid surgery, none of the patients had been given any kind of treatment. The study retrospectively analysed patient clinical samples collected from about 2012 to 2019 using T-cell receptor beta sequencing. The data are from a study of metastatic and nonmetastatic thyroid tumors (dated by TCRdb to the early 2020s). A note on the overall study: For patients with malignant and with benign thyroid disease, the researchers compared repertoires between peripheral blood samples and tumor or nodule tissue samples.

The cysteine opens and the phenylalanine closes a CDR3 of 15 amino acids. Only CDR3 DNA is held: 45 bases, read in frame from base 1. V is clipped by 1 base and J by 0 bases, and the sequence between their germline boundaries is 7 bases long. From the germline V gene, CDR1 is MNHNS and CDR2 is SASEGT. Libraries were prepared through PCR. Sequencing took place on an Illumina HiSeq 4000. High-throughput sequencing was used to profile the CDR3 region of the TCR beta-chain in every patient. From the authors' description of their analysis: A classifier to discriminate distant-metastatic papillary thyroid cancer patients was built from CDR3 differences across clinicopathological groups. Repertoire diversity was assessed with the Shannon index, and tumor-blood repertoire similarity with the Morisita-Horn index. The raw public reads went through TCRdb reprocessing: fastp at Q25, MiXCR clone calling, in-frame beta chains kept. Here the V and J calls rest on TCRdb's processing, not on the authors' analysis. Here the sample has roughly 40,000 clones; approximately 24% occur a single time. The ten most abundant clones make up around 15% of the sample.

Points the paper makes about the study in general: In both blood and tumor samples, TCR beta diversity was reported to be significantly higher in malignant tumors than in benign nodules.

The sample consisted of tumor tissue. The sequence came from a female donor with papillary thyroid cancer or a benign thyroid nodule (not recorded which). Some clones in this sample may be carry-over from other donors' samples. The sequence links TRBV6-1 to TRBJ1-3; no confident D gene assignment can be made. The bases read TGTGCCAGCAGTGAAGAGCTTAGCTCTGGAAACACCATATATTTT. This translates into CASSEELSSGNTIYF.